The 20 T cell receptor beta chains below were found in one sample sequenced in a study of post-analysis software for immune sequencing data. cDNA libraries for TCR beta contained unique molecular identifiers. TCRdb fed the PCR reads into MiXCR, producing one record per CDR3 protein. Of roughly 700,000 distinct CDR3 sequences in the sample, 25% to 30% are singletons; the top ten hold around 0.56%. These receptors lack a known antigen. General observations from the study: In patients, roughly 5 TRBV segments were more frequent than in controls, with TRBV5-6, TRBV5-1 and TRBV20-1 among them.

Sample: blood. The receptor set was obtained from a girl aged 10 to 17 with multiple sclerosis.

This clonotype was seen more than once but under ten times. The chain links TRBV7-8 to TRBJ2-7, with a possible D match to TRBD1 (5 bases). The CDR3 length is 17 residues. The V end was cut by 5 bases, the J end by 3 bases, with 23 bases between. Germline CDR1 SGHVS, CDR2 FQNEAQ. CDR3 sequence (DNA): TGTGCCAGCAGCACCACACACGGTCCCGGGCAGGGCTACGAGCAGTACTTC. Translation: CASSTTHGPGQGYEQYF.

V usage is TRBV10-3 and J usage is TRBJ2-3, with TRBD2 identical over 8 bases. Trimming removed 5 bases from V and 4 bases from J; junction bases left unmatched: 8. Germline V gene sequence: CDR1 ENHRY, CDR2 SYGVKD. The CDR3 spans 15 residues. CDR3 residues: CAISSRPAGADTQYF. DNA of the CDR3: TGTGCCATCAGTTCGAGACCAGCGGGGGCAGATACGCAGTATTTT.

The chain is built from TRBV11-2 and TRBJ1-5; no firm D call. The germline CDR1 and CDR2 sequences are SGHAT and FQNNGV. There are 13 residues in the CDR3. The V and J ends lost 1 base and 6 bases respectively, with 7 bases between them. In nucleotides, the CDR3 is TGTGCCAGCAGCTTAGTGGTCTCTCAGCCCCAGCATTTT. It is translated as CASSLVVSQPQHF. Complete variable domain (other parts from reference TRBV11-2 and TRBJ1-5): EAGVAQSPRYKIIEKRQSVAFWCNPISGHATLYWYQQILGQGPKLLIQFQNNGVVDDSQLPKDRFSAERLKGVDSTLKIQPAKLEDSAVYLCASSLVVSQPQHFGDGTRLSIL.

J is TRBJ1-2 and V is TRBV18; TRBD1 aligns across 9 bases. The germline V gene has CDR1 KGHSH and CDR2 LQKENI. The length of the CDR3 is 15 residues. Trimming removed 6 bases from V and 4 bases from J; junction bases left unmatched: 9. The CDR3 DNA sequence: TGTGCCAGCTCCCAAACAGGGGGCTCGGTCTATGGCTACACCTTC. The encoded protein is CASSQTGGSVYGYTF.

The J gene is TRBJ2-3, the V gene TRBV28; tentatively, D is TRBD2 (6 bases). This CDR3 region has 15 residues. Trimming took 5 bases from V and 1 from J, leaving 13 bases between them. The germline gives CDR1 MDHEN, CDR2 SYDVKM. The CDR3 DNA is TGTGCCAGCAGTGACGGGGGTAGGGGCACAGATACGCAGTATTTT. Its translation is CASSDGGRGTDTQYF.

CDR3 region: CASSLQSGLAAYEQYF. For the CDR3, the DNA is TGTGCCAGCAGCCTTCAATCTGGCCTAGCGGCATACGAGCAGTACTTC. The chain employs TRBV7-9 and TRBJ2-5; 7 bases align to TRBD2. The DNA end lines up better with TRBJ2-7; the J call may be wrong. Germline V gene sequence: CDR1 SEHNR, CDR2 FQNEAQ (reference sequence). This CDR3 comprises 16 residues.

The V call is TRBV6-5, the J call TRBJ1-2; weak D call: TRBD1 (6 bases). CDR1 is MNHEY, CDR2 SVGAGI, per germline. The CDR3 covers 15 residues. Trimming took 6 bases from V and 5 from J, leaving 19 bases between them. CDR3 loop: CASSSNPTGPYGYTF. CDR3 in DNA: TGTGCCAGCAGCAGCAACCCGACAGGCCCATATGGCTACACCTTC.

This clonotype was observed many times. The chain carries TRBV20-1 and TRBJ2-7; TRBD2 matches at 8 bases. The CDR3 is 16 amino acids. J gave up 3 bases and V 2 bases, and 12 bases lay outside the gene matches. Germline V gives CDR1 DFQATT, CDR2 SNEGSKA (reference sequence). The CDR3 loop reads CSARPPPKSGSYEQYF. The CDR3 DNA is TGCAGTGCTAGACCACCCCCCAAGAGCGGGAGCTACGAGCAGTACTTC.

This clonotype showed up just a few times. This rearrangement joins TRBV12-3 or TRBV12-4 to TRBJ1-3; 9 positions match TRBD1. J was trimmed by 4 bases and V by 7 bases; bases with no gene match: 11. The CDR3 spans 16 residues. This CDR3 reads CASTRDRVISGNTIYF. The CDR3 DNA reads TGTGCCAGCACCCGGGACAGGGTGATTTCGGGAAACACCATATATTTT.

Only a few counts were recorded for this clonotype. This sequence joins TRBV5-1 and TRBJ2-1, with D uncertain. The CDR3 has 13 amino acids. Per the germline V gene, CDR1 is SGHRS and CDR2 is YFSETQ. The V gene lost 3 bases and the J gene lost 8 bases, with 12 bases spanning the gap. The CDR3 DNA sequence: TGCGCCAGCAGCTCGAGATCTGGAGATGAGCAGTTCTTC. It is translated as CASSSRSGDEQFF.

This clonotype was observed a few times. This sequence joins TRBV12-3 or TRBV12-4 and TRBJ2-5, with TRBD2 matching 7 bases. The junction had 9 bases not matched to a gene; V was cut back by 3 bases and J by 5 bases. This CDR3 has 15 amino acids. CDR3 loop: CASSFSGRVGETQYF. The CDR3 DNA follows: TGTGCCAGCAGTTTTTCTGGGAGGGTCGGGGAGACCCAGTACTTC.

This clonotype was seen once. The V and J genes are TRBV6-2 or TRBV6-3 and TRBJ1-5; no clear D. CDR3 length: 12 residues. The ends were cut back, 7 bases at V and 4 bases at J, with 8 bases in the middle. Germline V gene sequence: CDR1 MNHEY, CDR2 SVGEGT. CDR3 bases: TGTGCCAGCAAGCGGGGAAATCAGCCCCAGCATTTT. This encodes CASKRGNQPQHF.

This clonotype was seen a single time. The chain carries TRBV12-3 or TRBV12-4 and TRBJ2-5; TRBD2 is a possible D gene (5 bases). The V gene lost 1 base and the J gene lost 3 bases, with 12 bases spanning the gap. This CDR3 is 15 amino acids long. The CDR3 loop reads CASSLGTVGEETQYF. The CDR3 DNA reads as TGTGCCAGCAGTTTAGGCACAGTCGGGGAAGAGACCCAGTACTTC.

A note on this clonotype: A much larger clone is a single base away; this may be a read error. The chain uses TRBV20-1 and TRBJ2-3; D is possibly TRBD2 (6 bases). Germline CDR1 DFQATT, CDR2 SNEGSKA (reference sequence). V was clipped by 0 bases and J by 0 bases, with 28 bases between them. CDR3 length: 21 amino acids. CDR3 residues: CSARDLSLPTRDLASTDTQYF. CDR3 bases: TGCAGTGCTAGAGACCTTTCGCTGCCGACCCGGGACTTAGCTAGCACAGATACGCAGTATTTT.

There are a few counts of this clonotype. V gene TRBV28 combines with J gene TRBJ1-4, with D possibly matching TRBD1 (5 bases). The CDR3 is 14 amino acids. Between the trimmed V and J ends, which lost 5 bases and 8 bases, there was a span of 15 bases. Germline-derived CDR1 and CDR2 are MDHEN and SYDVKM. CDR3 loop: CASSTGTRGEKLFF. The CDR3, as DNA: TGTGCCAGCAGTACCGGGACGCGGGGCGAAAAACTGTTTTTT. The full variable domain, its missing parts supplied by reference TRBV28 and TRBJ1-4, is DVKVTQSSRYLVKRTGEKVFLECVQDMDHENMFWYRQDPGLGLRLIYFSYDVKMKEKGDIPEGYSVSREKKERFSLILESASTNQTSMYLCASSTGTRGEKLFFGSGTQLSVL.

This sequence joins TRBV2 and TRBJ2-3; D is uncertain. The germline V and J ends were trimmed by 3 bases and 2 bases, with 9 bases remaining between them. This CDR3 has 14 residues. From germline, CDR1 is SNHLY and CDR2 FYNNEI. Written as DNA, the CDR3 is TGTGCCAGCAGTGACGCCAGCACCACAGATACGCAGTATTTT. Protein: CASSDASTTDTQYF.

This clonotype has more than one count but fewer than ten. V gene TRBV6-5 combines with J gene TRBJ2-7; 9 bases line up with TRBD2. Germline-derived CDR1 and CDR2 are MNHEY and SVGAGI. The CDR3 length is 15 residues. Trimming took 2 bases from V and 5 from J; bases not matched to a gene: 7. The CDR3 sequence is CASSYGLAGTNEQYF. In nucleotides, the CDR3 is TGTGCCAGCAGTTACGGGCTAGCGGGAACCAACGAGCAGTACTTC.

In its sample, this clonotype was seen a few times. This sequence joins TRBV29-1 and TRBJ2-1; weak D call: TRBD2 (6 bases). CDR1 SQVTM and CDR2 ANQGSEA come from the germline V gene. The CDR3 is made up of 13 amino acids. Trimming stripped 7 bases from V and 4 bases from J, with 14 bases between. The CDR3 loop is CSDGGAPYNEQFF. CDR3 nucleotides: TGCAGCGATGGAGGGGCGCCTTACAATGAGCAGTTCTTC.

In its sample, this clonotype was seen a few times. The V call is TRBV11-2, the J call TRBJ2-1; 9 nucleotides align to TRBD1. V was clipped by 5 bases and J by 0 bases; unmatched bases: 17. This CDR3 is built from 20 residues. Germline assignment: CDR1 SGHAT and CDR2 FQNNGV. CDR3 amino acids: CASSHPGTGRSTSSYNEQFF. CDR3 nucleotides: TGTGCCAGCAGCCACCCCGGGACAGGGAGAAGTACTAGCTCCTACAATGAGCAGTTCTTC. Drawing the rest from reference TRBV11-2 and TRBJ2-1, the complete variable domain is EAGVAQSPRYKIIEKRQSVAFWCNPISGHATLYWYQQILGQGPKLLIQFQNNGVVDDSQLPKDRFSAERLKGVDSTLKIQPAKLEDSAVYLCASSHPGTGRSTSSYNEQFFGPGTRLTVL.

V is TRBV4-3 and J is TRBJ2-7; possibly TRBD1 for D (6 bases). The tail of the sequence fits TRBJ2-5 better, so the J call may be wrong. The germline CDR1 and CDR2 sequences are LGHNA and YSLEER. This CDR3 is 15 amino acids long. The CDR3 here is CASSQEYREEETQYF. Here the CDR3 DNA reads TGCGCCAGCAGCCAAGAATACAGGGAAGAGGAGACCCAGTACTTC.